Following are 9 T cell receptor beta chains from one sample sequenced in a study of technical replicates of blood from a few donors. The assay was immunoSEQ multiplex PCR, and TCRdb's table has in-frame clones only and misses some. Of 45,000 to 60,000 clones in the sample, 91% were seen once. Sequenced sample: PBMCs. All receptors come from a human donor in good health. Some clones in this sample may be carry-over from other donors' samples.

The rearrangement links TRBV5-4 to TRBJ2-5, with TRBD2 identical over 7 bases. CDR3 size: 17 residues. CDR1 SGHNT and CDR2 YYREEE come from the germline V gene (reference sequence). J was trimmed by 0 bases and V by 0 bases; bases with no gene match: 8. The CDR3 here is CASSLGGGLSYQETQYF. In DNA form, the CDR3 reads TGTGCCAGCAGCTTGGGGGGGGGACTTTCGTACCAAGAGACCCAGTACTTC.

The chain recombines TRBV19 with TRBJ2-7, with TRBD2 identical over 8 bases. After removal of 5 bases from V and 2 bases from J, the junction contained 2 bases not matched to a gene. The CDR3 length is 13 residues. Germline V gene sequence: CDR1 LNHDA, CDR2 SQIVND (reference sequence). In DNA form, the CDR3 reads TGTGCCAGTAGTCTCGGGAGGGCCTACGAGCAGTACTTC. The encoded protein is CASSLGRAYEQYF.

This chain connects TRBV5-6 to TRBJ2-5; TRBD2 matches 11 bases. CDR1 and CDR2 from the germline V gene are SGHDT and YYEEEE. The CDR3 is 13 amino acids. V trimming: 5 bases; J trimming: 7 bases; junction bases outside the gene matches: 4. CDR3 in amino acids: CASSPGLAGTQYF. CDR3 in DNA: TGTGCCAGCAGTCCCGGACTAGCGGGGACCCAGTACTTC.

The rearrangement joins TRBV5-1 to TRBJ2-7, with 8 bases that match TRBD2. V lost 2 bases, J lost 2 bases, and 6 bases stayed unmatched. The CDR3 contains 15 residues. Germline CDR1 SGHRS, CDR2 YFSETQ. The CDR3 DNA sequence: TGCGCCAGCAGCTTAGCTAGCGGGTTTACCTACGAGCAGTACTTC. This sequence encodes CASSLASGFTYEQYF.

The CDR3 loop is CASSSDREKLFF. The CDR3 nucleotides read TGTGCCAGCAGCTCAGACAGGGAAAAACTGTTTTTT. The chain employs TRBV7-9 and TRBJ1-4, with D maybe TRBD1 (6 bases). The CDR3 contains 12 residues. Per germline, CDR1 SEHNR and CDR2 FQNEAQ (reference sequence). Trimming pared 4 bases from V and 8 bases from J, leaving 8 bases between.

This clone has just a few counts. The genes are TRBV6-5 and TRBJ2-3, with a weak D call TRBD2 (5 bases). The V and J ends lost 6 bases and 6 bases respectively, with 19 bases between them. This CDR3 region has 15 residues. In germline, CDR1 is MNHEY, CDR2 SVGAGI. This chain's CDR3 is CASSPSPTLADTQYF. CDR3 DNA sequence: TGTGCCAGCAGCCCCTCGCCGACCCTAGCCGATACGCAGTATTTT.

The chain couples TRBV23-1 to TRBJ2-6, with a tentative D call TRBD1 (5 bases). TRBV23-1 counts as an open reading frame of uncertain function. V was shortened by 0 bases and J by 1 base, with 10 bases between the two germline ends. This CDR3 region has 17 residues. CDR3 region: CASSQSAQGSGANVLTF. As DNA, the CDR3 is TGCGCCAGCAGTCAATCCGCGCAGGGTTCTGGGGCCAACGTCCTGACTTTC.

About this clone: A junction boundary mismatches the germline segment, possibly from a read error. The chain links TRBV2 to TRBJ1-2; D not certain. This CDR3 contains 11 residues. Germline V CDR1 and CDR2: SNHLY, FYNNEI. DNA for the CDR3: TGTGCCAGCAGTGACACGGGGTTAAAATCCTTC. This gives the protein CASSDTGLKSF.

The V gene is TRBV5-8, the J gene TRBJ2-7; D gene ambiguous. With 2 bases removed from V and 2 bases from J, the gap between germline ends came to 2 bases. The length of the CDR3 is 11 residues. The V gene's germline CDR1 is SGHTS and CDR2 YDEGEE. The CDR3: CASSFAYEQYF. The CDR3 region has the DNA TGTGCCAGCAGCTTCGCCTACGAGCAGTACTTC.